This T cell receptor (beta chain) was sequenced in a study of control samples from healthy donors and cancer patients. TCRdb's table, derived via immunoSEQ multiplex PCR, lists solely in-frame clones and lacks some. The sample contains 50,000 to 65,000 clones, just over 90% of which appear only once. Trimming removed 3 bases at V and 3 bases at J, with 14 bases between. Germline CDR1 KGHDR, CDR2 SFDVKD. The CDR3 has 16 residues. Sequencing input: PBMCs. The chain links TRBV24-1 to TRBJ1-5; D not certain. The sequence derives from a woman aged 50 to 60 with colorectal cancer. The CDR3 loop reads CATSDPSDRDNQPQHF. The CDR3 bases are TGTGCCACCAGTGATCCCTCCGACCGGGACAATCAGCCCCAGCATTTT.